This T cell receptor (beta chain) is drawn from a study of control samples from healthy donors and cancer patients. Generated by immunoSEQ multiplex PCR, the TCRdb table keeps only in-frame clones and is missing some. Found here are around 85,000 clones, approximately 88% of them singletons; the top ten hold about 7.4%. This CDR3 has 13 amino acids. Trimming took 4 bases from V and 1 from J; bases not matched to a gene: 1. Germline values: CDR1 SGHRS, CDR2 YFSETQ. Sample: blood. V gene TRBV5-1 combines with J gene TRBJ1-1, with TRBD1 identical over 7 bases. The receptor comes from a woman between 55 and 75 years old in good health. The CDR3: CASSDRANTEAFF. CDR3 bases: TGCGCCAGCAGCGACAGGGCGAACACTGAAGCTTTCTTT.